These 17 T cell receptor beta chains came from one sample sequenced in a study of human T cells and chemical hapten exposure. TCRdb reprocessed the RACE reads with MiXCR, giving one entry per CDR3 protein. The repertoire holds some 100,000 distinct CDR3 sequences, with around 9.3% as singletons. Time point defined: patch test 2, 6 weeks after DPC sensitization. Treatment: therapeutic diphenylcyclopropenone sensitization with weekly scalp DPC. Here the sequenced sample was whole blood, taken in connection with sensitization to the hapten diphenylcyclopropenone (DPC). The source of these receptors is a woman aged 40 to 50 with alopecia areata. Some clones in this sample may be carry-over from other donors' samples.

The chain carries TRBV7-2 and TRBJ2-3, with TRBD1 matching 7 bases. Germline CDR1 and CDR2: SGHTA and FQGNSA. CDR3 length: 16 amino acids. After removal of 5 bases from V and 4 bases from J, the junction contained 12 bases not matched to a gene. CDR3 sequence reads: CASSPGGTQVSDTQYF. The CDR3, as DNA: TGTGCCAGCAGCCCAGGGGGTACACAGGTTTCAGATACGCAGTATTTT.

This clonotype was counted many times. V usage is TRBV6-2 or TRBV6-3 and J usage is TRBJ2-7; TRBD1 aligns across 8 bases. The germline V gene has CDR1 MNHEY and CDR2 SVGEGT. V lost 5 bases to trimming and J lost 6 bases; unmatched junction nucleotides: 12. This CDR3 contains 15 residues. The CDR3 DNA sequence: TGTGCCAGCAGTCCCTCCCGATTGACAGGGGTCGAGCAGTACTTC. It encodes CASSPSRLTGVEQYF.

This clonotype was recorded a few times. V usage is TRBV6-5 and J usage is TRBJ1-1, with a weak D call TRBD1 (5 bases). Looked up from germline, CDR1 is MNHEY and CDR2 is SVGAGI. V was trimmed by 2 bases and J by 1 base, leaving 8 bases between them. The CDR3 spans 14 residues. DNA of the CDR3: TGTGCCAGCAGTTACAAGGGGACGAACACTGAAGCTTTCTTT. Amino acid sequence: CASSYKGTNTEAFF.

The rearrangement links TRBV12-3 or TRBV12-4 to TRBJ1-1, with D maybe TRBD1 (5 bases). This CDR3 is 11 amino acids long. Deletions cut 3 bases from V and 12 bases from J, with 11 bases between. The CDR3 coding sequence is TGTGCCAGCAGTTTGGGGGACTACACTTTCTTT. It codes for CASSLGDYTFF.

This clonotype was counted once. A read error may be the cause here, since a much bigger clone is one base away. The chain employs TRBV7-6 and TRBJ2-7; the match to TRBD2 covers 13 bases. The germline CDR1 and CDR2 sequences are SGHVS and FNYEAQ. The CDR3 runs to 15 residues. The CDR3 reads CTSSPTSGRFHEQYF. Here the CDR3 DNA reads TGTACCAGCAGCCCGACTAGCGGGAGGTTCCACGAGCAGTACTTC.

Points on this clonotype: A much more abundant neighbour one base away suggests this may be a read error. No conserved phenylalanine or tryptophan ends this CDR3, so it is likely a read error. The J gene is TRBJ2-7, the V gene TRBV11-2; 10 bases agree with TRBD2. The V segment lost 5 bases and the J segment 4 bases; nucleotides outside the gene matches: 11. CDR1 and CDR2 (germline): SGHAT, FQNNGV. The CDR3 runs 16 residues. The CDR3 loop is CASSPAGGTVPYEQYY. In DNA, the CDR3 is TGTGCCAGCAGCCCAGCGGGGGGGACAGTCCCATACGAGCAGTACTAC.

This clonotype was counted only a few times. CDR3 residues: CASARVYEQYF. The CDR3 nucleotides are TGTGCCAGCGCGCGGGTCTACGAGCAGTACTTC. The chain carries TRBV3-2 and TRBJ2-7; the D call TRBD2 from the table was never checked on the DNA. TRBV3-2 is listed as a pseudogene. CDR3 length equals 11 residues.

This clonotype has a count of ten or more. The chain links TRBV7-9 to TRBJ2-7; 10 bases align to TRBD2. Looked up from germline, CDR1 is SEHNR and CDR2 is FQNEAQ (reference sequence). This CDR3 comprises 15 residues. V gave up 3 bases and J gave up 5 bases; unmatched junction bases: 7. CDR3 sequence (DNA): TGTGCCAGCAGCTTCGGACTAGCGGTTAGGGACGAGCAGTACTTC. This encodes CASSFGLAVRDEQYF.

The chain is built from TRBV18 and TRBJ1-1; maybe TRBD1 (5 bases). Germline-derived CDR1 and CDR2 are KGHSH and LQKENI. V lost 6 bases, J lost 4 bases, and 15 bases lay in between. The CDR3 runs 14 residues. CDR3 region: CASSRRDWGTEAFF. CDR3 nucleotide sequence: TGTGCCAGCTCGCGCAGGGATTGGGGCACTGAAGCTTTCTTT. The full variable domain, completed using reference TRBV18 and TRBJ1-1, is NAGVMQNPRHLVRRRGQEARLRCSPMKGHSHVYWYRQLPEEGLKFMVYLQKENIIDESGMPKERFSAEFPKEGPSILRIQQVVRGDSAAYFCASSRRDWGTEAFFGQGTRLTVV.

This clonotype was seen at least ten times. The rearrangement joins TRBV30 to TRBJ1-5, with unresolved D. CDR1 is GTSNPN, CDR2 SVGIG, per germline (reference sequence). This CDR3 region has 15 residues. V was pared by 4 bases and J by 1 base, with 14 bases between. CDR3 bases: TGTGCCTGGAAGGGAGGTTTGGACAGCAATCAGCCCCAGCATTTT. Translating it yields CAWKGGLDSNQPQHF.

Here the CDR3 DNA reads TGTGCCAGAAGCCGAAATTGGACAGATGTTAATGAAAAACTGTTTTTT. Encoded protein: CARSRNWTDVNEKLFF. The genes are TRBV5-3 and TRBJ1-4, with D maybe TRBD1 (6 bases). TRBV5-3 falls under the ORF class, with uncertain function. The ends were cut back, 4 bases at V and 4 bases at J, with 17 bases in the middle. This CDR3 is built from 16 residues.

The rearrangement uses TRBV12-3 or TRBV12-4 and TRBJ1-1, with D perhaps TRBD1 (5 bases). Trimming left V 5 bases short and J 0 bases short, with 16 bases between. This CDR3 is 16 amino acids long. The CDR3 loop reads CASSPWSWGVNTEAFF. The CDR3 DNA is TGTGCCAGCAGTCCCTGGAGCTGGGGGGTGAACACTGAAGCTTTCTTT.

This clonotype was counted ten times or more. J is TRBJ2-5 and V is TRBV6-2 or TRBV6-3, with D perhaps matching TRBD1 (6 bases). Trimming cost V 5 bases and J 2 bases, with 9 bases left between them. CDR3 size: 13 residues. Germline V lookup: CDR1 MNHEY, CDR2 SVGEGT. CDR3 in amino acids: CASSNGQQETQYF. As DNA, the CDR3 is TGTGCCAGCAGTAATGGACAGCAAGAGACCCAGTACTTC.

This clonotype was seen ten or more times. This chain links TRBV20-1 with TRBJ1-1; TRBD1 is a possible D gene (5 bases). Germline V lookup: CDR1 DFQATT, CDR2 SNEGSKA (reference sequence). The CDR3 has 13 amino acids. V was cut by 2 bases and J by 1 base, with 8 bases left in between. DNA for the CDR3: TGCAGTGCTAGACTCGGGGCGAACACTGAAGCTTTCTTT. Its translation: CSARLGANTEAFF.

Regarding this clonotype: This could be a read error, since a much larger clone is one nucleotide away. The V gene is TRBV10-3, the J gene TRBJ2-1; 13 nucleotides agree with TRBD2. V was pared by 0 bases and J by 3 bases, with 2 bases of the junction left unmatched. The CDR3 covers 17 residues. Per the germline V gene, CDR1 is ENHRY and CDR2 is SYGVKD. The CDR3 DNA follows: TGTGCCATCAGTGAGTCGGGACTAGCGGGATTCTACAATGAGCAGTTCTTC. This encodes CAISESGLAGFYNEQFF.

The CDR3 region has the DNA TGTGCCAGCAGCCCCTCCCTCGGGACTAGTACCTACGAGCAGTACTTC. Its protein product is CASSPSLGTSTYEQYF. V and J are TRBV7-2 and TRBJ2-7, with TRBD2 identical over 8 bases. The junction had 11 bases not matched to a gene; V was cut back by 5 bases and J by 2 bases. CDR3 length: 16 amino acids. Germline CDR1 SGHTA, CDR2 FQGNSA.

This clonotype was counted at least ten times. The V call is TRBV12-3 or TRBV12-4, the J call TRBJ2-1; D is unclear. The CDR3 is 14 residues long. Trimming shortened V by 3 bases and J by 8 bases, and 14 bases separated the two germline ends. The CDR3 reads CASSLAQFRYEQFF. Written as DNA, the CDR3 is TGTGCCAGCAGTTTGGCACAGTTTAGGTATGAGCAGTTCTTC.